This is a list of T cell receptor beta chains from one sample in a study of T cells after yellow fever vaccination. A single record per CDR3 protein comes from TCRdb applying MiXCR to the 5' RACE reads. The sample contains about 340,000 distinct CDR3 sequences, approximately 12% of which appear only once. Sequencing used CD4+ T cells sorted from PBMCs, obtained 15 days after the yellow fever booster vaccination. The source is a man between 18 and 29 years old who received the YFV17D yellow fever vaccine. The CDR3 runs from the conserved cysteine through the conserved F or W. Each record gives: CDR3 DNA, CDR3 protein, V gene, D gene, J gene, clone size. D genes are given only for firm matches. Not every row has a clone size; where given, it reads once, few, many or a size class.

CDR3 DNA: TGCGCCAGCAGCCAAGATCCGCAAGAGACCCAGTACTTC
CDR3 protein: CASSQDPQETQYF
V gene: TRBV4-3
D gene: -
J gene: TRBJ2-5
clone size: many

CDR3 DNA: TGTGCCAGCAGTCCCGTGGGATTTTCAGATACGCAGTATTTT
CDR3 protein: CASSPVGFSDTQYF
V gene: TRBV28
D gene: -
J gene: TRBJ2-3
clone size: -

CDR3 DNA: TGTGCCAGCTCACCCCCGATGTCACAAGAGACCCAGTACTTC
CDR3 protein: CASSPPMSQETQYF
V gene: TRBV18
D gene: -
J gene: TRBJ2-5
clone size: -

CDR3 DNA: TGTGCCAGCAGCTTAGGGGGCACCCACTACGAGCAGTACTTC
CDR3 protein: CASSLGGTHYEQYF
V gene: TRBV7-9
D gene: -
J gene: TRBJ2-7
clone size: few

CDR3 DNA: TGTGCCAGCTCAAGGGCCAGGGATGTTTCTCTGGGTACGCAGTATTTT
CDR3 protein: CASSRARDVSLGTQYF
V gene: TRBV28
D gene: -
J gene: TRBJ2-3
clone size: -

CDR3 DNA: TGTGCCAGCAGGAGGGGTCCCTCGGGCACCGGGGAGCTGTTTTTT
CDR3 protein: CASRRGPSGTGELFF
V gene: TRBV2
D gene: -
J gene: TRBJ2-2
clone size: few

CDR3 DNA: TGTGCCAGCAGCTCCAATAGGGACAGGGGTACCGGGGAGCTGTTTTTT
CDR3 protein: CASSSNRDRGTGELFF
V gene: TRBV11-2
D gene: TRBD1
J gene: TRBJ2-2
clone size: many

CDR3 DNA: TGTGCCAGCAGTTACAGCTTTGGCTACACCTTC
CDR3 protein: CASSYSFGYTF
V gene: TRBV12-3/TRBV12-4
D gene: -
J gene: TRBJ1-2
clone size: many

CDR3 DNA: TGCAGTGCTAGGACAGATACCGAGCAGTACTTC
CDR3 protein: CSARTDTEQYF
V gene: TRBV20-1
D gene: -
J gene: TRBJ2-7
clone size: few

CDR3 DNA: TGCAGCGTTGGGGGGCACAGCTCCCAAGAGACCCAGTACTTC
CDR3 protein: CSVGGHSSQETQYF
V gene: TRBV29-1
D gene: -
J gene: TRBJ2-5
clone size: -

CDR3 DNA: TGCGCCAGCAGCTTGACTAGCGGGGGGGCGCGAGATACGCAGTATTTT
CDR3 protein: CASSLTSGGARDTQYF
V gene: TRBV5-1
D gene: TRBD2
J gene: TRBJ2-3
clone size: -

CDR3 DNA: TGTGCCAGCAGCCTGGGGGAGGGAGGGGTGACTGAAGCTTTCTTT
CDR3 protein: CASSLGEGGVTEAFF
V gene: TRBV7-3
D gene: -
J gene: TRBJ1-1
clone size: few

CDR3 DNA: TGTGCCACCAGCAGAGATTACACCCAAGAGACCCAGTACTTC
CDR3 protein: CATSRDYTQETQYF
V gene: TRBV15
D gene: -
J gene: TRBJ2-5
clone size: few

CDR3 DNA: TGTGCCAGCAGTAAAGGATCGGAGACCCAGTACTTC
CDR3 protein: CASSKGSETQYF
V gene: TRBV2
D gene: -
J gene: TRBJ2-5
clone size: -

CDR3 DNA: TGTGCCAGCAGCCCGGGACAGGGAGAAACCGGGGAGCTGTTTTTT
CDR3 protein: CASSPGQGETGELFF
V gene: TRBV7-9
D gene: TRBD1
J gene: TRBJ2-2
clone size: -

CDR3 DNA: TGCAGTGCTAGAGGCCGGACAGGATTAGAGACCCAGTACTTC
CDR3 protein: CSARGRTGLETQYF
V gene: TRBV20-1
D gene: TRBD1
J gene: TRBJ2-5
clone size: many

CDR3 DNA: TGTGCCAGCAGCCCTGGGACTAGCGGGGGGTTACAAGAGACCCAGTACTTC
CDR3 protein: CASSPGTSGGLQETQYF
V gene: TRBV11-2
D gene: TRBD2
J gene: TRBJ2-5
clone size: -

CDR3 DNA: TGTGCCAGCAGACCGGGGCTCACTGAAGCTTTCTTT
CDR3 protein: CASRPGLTEAFF
V gene: TRBV2
D gene: -
J gene: TRBJ1-1
clone size: -

CDR3 DNA: TGTGCCAGCACCCCACAGGGGGCCGTAGGAAACACCATATATTTT
CDR3 protein: CASTPQGAVGNTIYF
V gene: TRBV28
D gene: TRBD1
J gene: TRBJ1-3
clone size: -

CDR3 DNA: TGTGCCAGCCTCCCTAGCGGGGGGACAGATACGCAGTATTTT
CDR3 protein: CASLPSGGTDTQYF
V gene: TRBV28
D gene: TRBD2
J gene: TRBJ2-3
clone size: few

CDR3 DNA: TGTGCCAGCAGTGGCCTACGAGGGGCCAACGTCCTGACTTTC
CDR3 protein: CASSGLRGANVLTF
V gene: TRBV2
D gene: -
J gene: TRBJ2-6
clone size: -

CDR3 DNA: TGTGCCAGCCAATGGGCAGGGGTAGAGACCCAGTACTTC
CDR3 protein: CASQWAGVETQYF
V gene: TRBV7-6
D gene: -
J gene: TRBJ2-5
clone size: -

CDR3 DNA: TGCGCCAGCAGCCAACCATTAGGGTCAGAGACCCAGTACTTC
CDR3 protein: CASSQPLGSETQYF
V gene: TRBV4-1
D gene: -
J gene: TRBJ2-5
clone size: many

CDR3 DNA: TGCAGTGCTAGAGATGTAGACAGGGGGCGTCGGGAGACCCAGTACTTC
CDR3 protein: CSARDVDRGRRETQYF
V gene: TRBV20-1
D gene: TRBD1
J gene: TRBJ2-5
clone size: -

CDR3 DNA: TGTGCCAGCAGTTTCGGTGGGGGGACCCAGTACTTC
CDR3 protein: CASSFGGGTQYF
V gene: TRBV12-3/TRBV12-4
D gene: -
J gene: TRBJ2-5
clone size: few

CDR3 DNA: TGTGCCACCAGTGATACCCGCGGGGCCGGAGAGACCCAGTACTTC
CDR3 protein: CATSDTRGAGETQYF
V gene: TRBV24-1
D gene: -
J gene: TRBJ2-5
clone size: -

CDR3 DNA: TGTGCCAGCAGCGTAGATCTAGCGGGGGGGCCGGATACGCAGTATTTT
CDR3 protein: CASSVDLAGGPDTQYF
V gene: TRBV9
D gene: TRBD2
J gene: TRBJ2-3
clone size: few

CDR3 DNA: TGTGCCAGCAGCTCCTCCCTGAACACCATATATTTT
CDR3 protein: CASSSSLNTIYF
V gene: TRBV11-2
D gene: -
J gene: TRBJ1-3
clone size: -

CDR3 DNA: TGTGCCAGCAGTTACTCTAACAGTATGAGTGGGAACTTT
CDR3 protein: CASSYSNSMSGNF
V gene: TRBV6-2/TRBV6-3
D gene: -
J gene: TRBJ1-1
clone size: few

CDR3 DNA: TGCGCCAGCAGCTTGGGATTGCGGGGGAACTATGGCTACACCTTC
CDR3 protein: CASSLGLRGNYGYTF
V gene: TRBV5-1
D gene: -
J gene: TRBJ1-2
clone size: few

CDR3 DNA: TGTGCCAGCAGCGTAGGAGGGGACAGGGTCTTCGGGACCCAGTACTTC
CDR3 protein: CASSVGGDRVFGTQYF
V gene: TRBV9
D gene: TRBD1
J gene: TRBJ2-5
clone size: -

CDR3 DNA: TGTGCCAGCAGTTTAGTTCCCCCGGATTCACCCCTCCACTTT
CDR3 protein: CASSLVPPDSPLHF
V gene: TRBV12-3/TRBV12-4
D gene: -
J gene: TRBJ1-6
clone size: few

CDR3 DNA: TGCGCCAGCAGCCAAGTTCCAGGGGTTTTGGGTGAAAAACTGTTTTTT
CDR3 protein: CASSQVPGVLGEKLFF
V gene: TRBV4-1
D gene: -
J gene: TRBJ1-4
clone size: -

CDR3 DNA: TGTGCCAGCAGGGATCGGGGGAGCACAGATACGCAGTATTTT
CDR3 protein: CASRDRGSTDTQYF
V gene: TRBV2
D gene: -
J gene: TRBJ2-3
clone size: few

CDR3 DNA: TGTGCCAGCAGTGGGGTGGCAGGGGTGGGCAATCAGCCCCAGCATTTT
CDR3 protein: CASSGVAGVGNQPQHF
V gene: TRBV6-1
D gene: -
J gene: TRBJ1-5
clone size: -

CDR3 DNA: TGTGCCAGCAGTTCGAGGGGACTTTCGGCGCAGTATTTT
CDR3 protein: CASSSRGLSAQYF
V gene: TRBV12-3/TRBV12-4
D gene: -
J gene: TRBJ2-3
clone size: few

CDR3 DNA: TGTGCCAGCTCACCCTGGCAGAGCACAGATACGCAGTATTTT
CDR3 protein: CASSPWQSTDTQYF
V gene: TRBV18
D gene: -
J gene: TRBJ2-3
clone size: -

CDR3 DNA: TGTGCCACCGATCGGGACAGGGGAGTTGGCGAGACCCAGTACTTC
CDR3 protein: CATDRDRGVGETQYF
V gene: TRBV2
D gene: TRBD1
J gene: TRBJ2-5
clone size: -

CDR3 DNA: TGTGCCAGCAGCTTGCAGTCACAGGGTGAAAAACTGTTTTTT
CDR3 protein: CASSLQSQGEKLFF
V gene: TRBV5-6
D gene: -
J gene: TRBJ1-4
clone size: few

CDR3 DNA: TGTGCCAGCAGTTGGGGTTCGGAGACCCAGTACTTC
CDR3 protein: CASSWGSETQYF
V gene: TRBV12-3/TRBV12-4
D gene: -
J gene: TRBJ2-5
clone size: -

CDR3 DNA: TGTGCCAGCAGCCGGGGGGGCCAGGACAATGAGCAGTTCTTC
CDR3 protein: CASSRGGQDNEQFF
V gene: TRBV3-1
D gene: -
J gene: TRBJ2-1
clone size: many

CDR3 DNA: TGTGCCGCGATGGGGACTCCCGCCGGGGAGCTGTTTTTT
CDR3 protein: CAAMGTPAGELFF
V gene: TRBV10-3
D gene: -
J gene: TRBJ2-2
clone size: -

CDR3 DNA: TGCGCCAGCAGCTTGGCGGGGGGCGTGAACATTCAGTACTTC
CDR3 protein: CASSLAGGVNIQYF
V gene: TRBV5-1
D gene: -
J gene: TRBJ2-4
clone size: many

CDR3 DNA: TGTGCCAGCAGCTCCAAGGGGGGGCCTCCTTTGTTTTTT
CDR3 protein: CASSSKGGPPLFF
V gene: TRBV7-2
D gene: -
J gene: TRBJ1-4
clone size: many

CDR3 DNA: TGCGCCAGCAGCTTGCAGGGGCACCTCCGGGAGACCCAGTACTTC
CDR3 protein: CASSLQGHLRETQYF
V gene: TRBV5-1
D gene: -
J gene: TRBJ2-5
clone size: -

CDR3 DNA: TGCAGTGCCCCGGGGCAGGGATCCACAGATACGCAGTATTTT
CDR3 protein: CSAPGQGSTDTQYF
V gene: TRBV20-1
D gene: -
J gene: TRBJ2-3
clone size: few

CDR3 DNA: TGTGCCAGCAGAAGAGGGGGGTTCCAGCCCCAGCATTTT
CDR3 protein: CASRRGGFQPQHF
V gene: TRBV12-3/TRBV12-4
D gene: -
J gene: TRBJ1-5
clone size: -

CDR3 DNA: TGTGCCATCAGCGAACCGACAGAGAAAGAGACCCAGTACTTC
CDR3 protein: CAISEPTEKETQYF
V gene: TRBV10-3
D gene: -
J gene: TRBJ2-5
clone size: -